This is a list of T cell receptor beta chains from one sample in a study of T cell repertoires in cytomegalovirus infection. TCRdb analysed the reads with MiXCR anew, one entry per CDR3 protein. This table holds some 400,000 distinct CDR3 sequences, roughly a third found once. The sequenced material came from PBMCs. These receptors all stem from a human donor in good health (CMV status not recorded). Some clones in this sample may be carry-over from other donors' samples. The CDR3 runs from the conserved cysteine through the conserved F or W. D genes are given only for firm matches. Size tells how often a clone was seen (once, few, many) or the class of an expanded clone, and some rows leave it out.

J gene	D gene	clone size	CDR3 length	V gene	CDR3 DNA	CDR3 protein
TRBJ2-1	TRBD2	.	16	TRBV7-9	TGTGCCAGCAGCCAGCCACTAGCGGGGGGACCAACTGAGCAGTTCTTC	CASSQPLAGGPTEQFF
TRBJ1-3	.	few	16	TRBV7-2	TGTGCCAGCAGCCAGATACGGACTAGCTCTGGAAACACCATATATTTT	CASSQIRTSSGNTIYF
TRBJ2-1	.	.	16	TRBV7-2	TGTGCCAGCAGCGAAGAGGCCTTTATCTCCTACAATGAGCAGTTCTTC	CASSEEAFISYNEQFF
TRBJ1-1	.	.	16	TRBV4-1	TGCGCCAGCAGCCTTCAAGTCCGTACGGGGAACACTGAAGCTTTCTTT	CASSLQVRTGNTEAFF
TRBJ1-5	.	many	15	TRBV7-2	TGTGCCAGCACCCCCGCTGGGGCTAGCAATCAGCCCCAGCATTTT	CASTPAGASNQPQHF
TRBJ2-7	.	.	15	TRBV4-1	TGCGCCAGCAGCCAATCTCGACGTGGGGGATACGAGCAGTACTTC	CASSQSRRGGYEQYF
TRBJ1-5	.	.	17	TRBV19	TGTGCCAGTAGCAATGCTCGGGATGCCCAGGGGAATCAGCCCCAGCATTTT	CASSNARDAQGNQPQHF
TRBJ2-7	.	few	15	TRBV27	TGTGCCAGCAGTGCGCGCGGGTTAAGCTCCTACGAGCAGTACTTC	CASSARGLSSYEQYF
TRBJ2-1	.	.	16	TRBV24-1	TGTGCCACCAGTGATTATGGGCTTAGCTCCTACAATGAGCAGTTCTTC	CATSDYGLSSYNEQFF
TRBJ2-3	TRBD1	many	17	TRBV6-1	TGTGCCAGCAATCCGCGTGACAGGGGTAGACTCTCAGATACGCAGTATTTT	CASNPRDRGRLSDTQYF
TRBJ2-1	.	.	17	TRBV15	TGTGCCACCAGCAGCCCCGGGTGGGGCTCCTCCTACAATGAGCAGTTCTTC	CATSSPGWGSSYNEQFF
TRBJ1-4	.	few	15	TRBV6-6	TGTGCCAGCACCAGGGATGGGGCAACTAATGAAAAACTGTTTTTT	CASTRDGATNEKLFF
TRBJ1-5	.	.	14	TRBV2	TGTGCCAGCAGTGAAGGGCAGGGGTACCAGCCCCAGCATTTT	CASSEGQGYQPQHF
TRBJ1-2	.	many	13	TRBV7-9	TGTGCCAGCTCGGAGGGGGGAGATTATGGCTACACCTTC	CASSEGGDYGYTF
TRBJ1-2	TRBD1	many	18	TRBV7-2	TGTGCCAGCAGTCCGAGCCTAGGGACAGGGTTGAGTGATGGTGGCTACACCTTC	CASSPSLGTGLSDGGYTF
TRBJ1-1	.	.	13	TRBV18	TGTGCCAGCTCACCAAACCGACAGATGGAAGCTTTCTTT	CASSPNRQMEAFF
TRBJ2-2	TRBD1	.	15	TRBV2	TGTGCCAGCAACGGACAGGGGACGAACACCGGGGAGCTGTTTTTT	CASNGQGTNTGELFF
TRBJ1-6	.	few	23	TRBV4-1	TGCGCCAGCAGCCATTTGCGAGGAGCTTCAGGCCGAGGGACGTGGGTGGGGGATTCACCCCTCCACTTT	CASSHLRGASGRGTWVGDSPLHF
TRBJ2-5	.	.	13	TRBV20-1	TGCAGTGCTCCCGGGATATCCCAAGAGACCCAGTACTTC	CSAPGISQETQYF
TRBJ2-4	.	.	16	TRBV15	TGTGCCACCAGCAGAGGATTAAGTGATACCAAAAACATTCAGTACTTC	CATSRGLSDTKNIQYF
TRBJ2-7	TRBD2	.	15	TRBV28	TGTGCCACCACCCCGGGACTAGCGTTCTCCTACGAGCAGTACTTC	CATTPGLAFSYEQYF
TRBJ1-1	.	.	18	TRBV12-3/TRBV12-4	TGTGCCAGCAGTTCCGACAGGATTGTTCTGCTGGGTTTCTCTGAAGCTTTCTTT	CASSSDRIVLLGFSEAFF
TRBJ1-3	.	.	19	TRBV7-9	TGTGCCAGCAGCTTACCGCGGGGGGCCAATCCGCGATCTGGAAACACCATATATTTT	CASSLPRGANPRSGNTIYF
TRBJ1-6	TRBD1	few	15	TRBV19	TGTGCCAGTAGTATCGACAGGGTATCGAGCTCACCCCTCCACTTT	CASSIDRVSSSPLHF
TRBJ2-3	TRBD1	.	16	TRBV6-1	TGTGCCAGCACGCAACCGGGACAGGTGGGGACAGATACGCAGTATTTT	CASTQPGQVGTDTQYF
TRBJ2-7	TRBD1	few	14	TRBV27	TGTGCCAGCAGTTACAGGGGCCGTAAGTACGAGCAGTACTTC	CASSYRGRKYEQYF
TRBJ1-1	TRBD1	.	15	TRBV6-1	TGTGCCAGCAGTTGGCGGACAGGGGGTCGAATCGGAGCTTTCTTT	CASSWRTGGRIGAFF
TRBJ2-1	TRBD2	.	15	TRBV2	TGTGCCAGCAGTGAAGTAGCGGGGGGGCACAATGAGCAGTTCTTC	CASSEVAGGHNEQFF
TRBJ1-1	TRBD1	.	15	TRBV2	TGTGCCAGCAGTGAATACAGGGGGCCGAACACTGAAGCTTTCTTT	CASSEYRGPNTEAFF
TRBJ2-3	.	.	16	TRBV2	TGTGCCAGCAGTCGAAGAAGGACCACTAGCACAGATACGCAGTATTTT	CASSRRRTTSTDTQYF
TRBJ1-5	.	.	14	TRBV5-6	TGTGCCAGCAGCTTGTCGACTCCTTTCCAGCCCCAGCATTTT	CASSLSTPFQPQHF
TRBJ2-7	.	.	14	TRBV19	TGTGCCAGTAGTATGGTCTCTCTGGGGGACGAGCAGTACTTC	CASSMVSLGDEQYF
TRBJ1-3	TRBD1	.	16	TRBV25-1	TGTGCCAGCAGTGAAGGGACAGGGGGACCAGGAAACACCATATATTTT	CASSEGTGGPGNTIYF
TRBJ2-5	.	many	16	TRBV7-6	TGTGCCAGCAGCTTATTGTCAGAAAACCAACAAGAGACCCAGTACTTC	CASSLLSENQQETQYF
TRBJ2-7	TRBD1	few	16	TRBV6-2/TRBV6-3	TGTGCCAGCAGAAACTACCCCGGGACAGGGGCGTACGAGCAGTACTTC	CASRNYPGTGAYEQYF
TRBJ1-6	.	.	14	TRBV7-2	TGTGCCAGCAGCTTACGGTCAGAGCCCAAGCCCCTCCACTTT	CASSLRSEPKPLHF
TRBJ2-2	.	.	15	TRBV5-8	TGTGCCAGCAGCTTGGTCGTTCGCAATTCGGGGGAGCTGTTTTTT	CASSLVVRNSGELFF
TRBJ2-3	.	.	17	TRBV4-1	TGCGCCAGCAGCCAAAACTACCGAGGACTTAACACAGATACGCAGTATTTT	CASSQNYRGLNTDTQYF
TRBJ2-3	TRBD2	few	15	TRBV6-5	TGTGCCAGCAGTCGGGATAGCGGGGGGGCAGATACGCAGTATTTT	CASSRDSGGADTQYF
TRBJ1-2	.	few	15	TRBV18	TGTGCCAGCTCACCAAGGAAGGCCAATAACTATGGCTACACCTTC	CASSPRKANNYGYTF
TRBJ2-1	.	.	16	TRBV27	TGTGCCAGCAGCCCCGAGGGGGTGAGGGCTAACAATGAGCAGTTCTTC	CASSPEGVRANNEQFF